This TCR beta chain came from a study of spatial heterogeneity in lung cancer (dated by TCRdb to 2018 to 2020). With respect to the entire study: Beta-chain transcripts were consistently detected in greater numbers than alpha-chain transcripts, which likely reflects a higher abundance of beta-chain transcripts. In the raw uncorrected reads, each unique combination of TCR and UMI appeared on average more than ten times. The study quantitatively compared TCR alpha and beta repertoires across multiple tumor regions, matched nontumor lung and blood in non-small cell lung cancer. Nonsynonymous mutation counts, determined by whole-exome sequencing of tumor tissue, were related to features of the TCR repertoire. Both alpha and beta chains were TCR-sequenced in samples taken at surgery, namely 220 tumor regions, 61 to 65 matched nontumor lung samples and around 53 PBMC samples.

With respect to this clonotype: Its cognate antigen has yet to be identified. No base qualities exist here, and no much larger clone lies one base off it.

The time point label on this specimen signifies: sample taken at primary tumor resection. Without any cell sorting, TCR sequencing was performed on whole RNA extracted either from tumor and nontumor lung tissue or from cryopreserved PBMC samples. The donors were about 65 patients from the lung TRACERx cohort who had early-stage, untreated non-small cell lung cancer. Only patients for whom sufficient RNA was available from at least two tumor regions were selected for TCR sequencing. Preparation of the library involved 5' RACE. Data came from a NextSeq 500. The TCR library protocol attached a unique molecular identifier to each TCR cDNA molecule to allow correction of PCR and sequencing errors. The original methods were these. Decombinator tools were used for TCR identification, UMI-based error correction and CDR3 extraction. TCRs above a frequency of 2 per 1,000, corresponding to the top 1% of the tumor frequency distribution, were defined as expanded. Renyi diversity was computed with the R vegan package after each repertoire had been subsampled 100 times to 5,000 TCRs. To build CDR3 similarity networks, amino acid triplet string-kernel similarity was used, and CDR3s were connected when their pairwise similarity was above 0.82. TCRdb trimmed the raw reads at Q25, called clones with MiXCR and kept productive beta chains. Rows are combined by CDR3 protein, so each entry shows the most common genes and DNA. It is TCRdb's table, rather than the study itself, that gives the V and J calls and clone size. The sample includes tens of thousands of distinct CDR3 sequences, with about an eighth observed a single time. The leading ten clones occupy 50% to 65% of the sample.

Broad study findings and their caveats: Additional single-cell paired TCR alpha and beta sequencing was considered necessary to confirm, at a functional level, the hypothesis that regional TCRs recognize regional mutations. Ubiquitous expanded tumor TCRs were detected in blood more often at tumor resection than at routine follow-up.

The CDR3 runs 16 amino acids, cysteine and phenylalanine included. CDR3 DNA is the only sequence kept; it has 48 bases, read in frame from the first base. Trimming takes 1 base from V and 4 bases from J, and the germline ends sit 17 bases apart. The germline V gene supplies CDR1 SGHRS and CDR2 YFSETQ. The V and J segments used are TRBV5-1 and TRBJ1-2; the D gene remains uncertain. Sequencing was performed on PBMCs, taken at surgery. The TCR originated in a male donor with early-stage non-small cell lung cancer. The CDR3 protein sequence reads: CASSLSAATPSYGYTF. The base sequence is TGCGCCAGCAGCTTGTCGGCAGCCACCCCAAGCTATGGCTACACCTTC.